The TCR beta chain described here comes from a study of blood T cells in healthy people across ages. Points from the study as a whole: When set beside aged donors, long-lived donors presented more naive CD4+ cells and higher diversity.

A J-beta primer mix and a sample-barcoded 5' primer were used in a second PCR of roughly 6 to 11 cycles. TCRdb reprocessed the 5' RACE reads with MiXCR, giving one entry per CDR3 protein. The profile shows some 800,000 distinct CDR3 sequences, about 25% of them singletons. The CDR3 spans 15 residues. Germline values: CDR1 SGDLS, CDR2 YYNGEE. V dropped 5 bases and J dropped 1; count of bases not matched to a gene: 8. Isolated PBMCs totaled at least 6 million in each sample. A few counts support this clonotype. Antigen: not known. These records were also assigned to another study, of T cells of mothers and their children.

This clonotype originated in a boy between 5 and 17 years old in good health. V gene TRBV9 combines with J gene TRBJ1-1; 7 bases agree with TRBD1. The sample was blood. The CDR3 is CASSKSPGGNTEAFF. DNA of the CDR3: TGTGCCAGCAGTAAATCCCCAGGGGGGAACACTGAAGCTTTCTTT.